Reported below is one T cell receptor (beta chain). The J segment lost 4 bases and the V segment lost 8 bases, leaving 8 bases of the junction unmatched. This CDR3 comprises 13 residues. Germline-derived CDR1 and CDR2 are MDHEN and SYDVKM. The entry originates in a study of cytomegalovirus exposure and HLA in healthy donors. Study information: A subsequent analysis reported that the roughly 120 validation repertoires were produced on the same platform that had also been used for the 666 first-cohort repertoires.

Libraries were prepared by immunoSEQ multiplex PCR; TCRdb keeps only in-frame clonotypes and omits some of them. The profile shows tens of thousands of clones, 95% to 96% of them singletons. The chain carries TRBV28 and TRBJ2-7; 7 bases agree with TRBD2. The receptor was derived from a young woman in good health and CMV-seronegative. Material: PBMCs. CDR3 in DNA: TGTGCCAGCGGGGAGACTAGCCAGTACGAGCAGTACTTC. Protein product: CASGETSQYEQYF.